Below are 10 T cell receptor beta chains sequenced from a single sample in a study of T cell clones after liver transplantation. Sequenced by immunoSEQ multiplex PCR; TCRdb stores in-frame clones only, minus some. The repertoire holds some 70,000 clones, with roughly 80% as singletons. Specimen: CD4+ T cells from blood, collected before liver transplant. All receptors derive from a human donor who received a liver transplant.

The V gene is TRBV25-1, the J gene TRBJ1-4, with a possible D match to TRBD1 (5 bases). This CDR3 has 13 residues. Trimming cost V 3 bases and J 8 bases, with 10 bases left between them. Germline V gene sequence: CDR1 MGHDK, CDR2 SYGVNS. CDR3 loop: CASSDRVQEKLFF. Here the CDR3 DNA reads TGTGCCAGCAGTGACAGGGTTCAAGAAAAACTGTTTTTT.

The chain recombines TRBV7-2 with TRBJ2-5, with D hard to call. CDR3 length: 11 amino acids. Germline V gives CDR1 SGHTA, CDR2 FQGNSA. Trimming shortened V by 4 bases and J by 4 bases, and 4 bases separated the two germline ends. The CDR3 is CASSSRETQYF. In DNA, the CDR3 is TGTGCCAGCAGCTCTAGAGAGACCCAGTACTTC.

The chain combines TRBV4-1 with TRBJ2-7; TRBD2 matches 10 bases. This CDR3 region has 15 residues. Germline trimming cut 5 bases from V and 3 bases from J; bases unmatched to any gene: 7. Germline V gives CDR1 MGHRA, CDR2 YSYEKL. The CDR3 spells CASSLLGLAYYEQYF. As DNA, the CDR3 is TGCGCCAGCAGCTTACTGGGACTAGCGTACTACGAGCAGTACTTC.

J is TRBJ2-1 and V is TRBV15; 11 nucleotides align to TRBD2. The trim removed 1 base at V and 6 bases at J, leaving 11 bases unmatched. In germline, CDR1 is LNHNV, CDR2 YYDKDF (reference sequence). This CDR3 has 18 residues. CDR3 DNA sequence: TGTGCCACCAGCAGAGTTGCCCACGGGCTAGCGGGAGGCAATGAGCAGTTCTTC. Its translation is CATSRVAHGLAGGNEQFF.

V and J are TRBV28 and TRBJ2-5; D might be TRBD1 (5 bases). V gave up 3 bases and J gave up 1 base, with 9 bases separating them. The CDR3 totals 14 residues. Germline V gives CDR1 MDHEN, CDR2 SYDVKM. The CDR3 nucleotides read TGTGCCAGCAGTTTGAGGCAGGGCCAAGAGACCCAGTACTTC. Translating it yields CASSLRQGQETQYF. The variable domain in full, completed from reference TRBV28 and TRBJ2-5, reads DVKVTQSSRYLVKRTGEKVFLECVQDMDHENMFWYRQDPGLGLRLIYFSYDVKMKEKGDIPEGYSVSREKKERFSLILESASTNQTSMYLCASSLRQGQETQYFGPGTRLLVL.

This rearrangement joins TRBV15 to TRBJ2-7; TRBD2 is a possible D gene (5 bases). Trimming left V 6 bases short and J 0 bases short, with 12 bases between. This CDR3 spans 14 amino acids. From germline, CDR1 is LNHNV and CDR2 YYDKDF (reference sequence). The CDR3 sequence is CATRLEAASYEQYF. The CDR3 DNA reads TGTGCCACCAGGCTGGAAGCGGCCTCCTACGAGCAGTACTTC. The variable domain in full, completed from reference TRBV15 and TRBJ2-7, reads DAMVIQNPRYQVTQFGKPVTLSCSQTLNHNVMYWYQQKSSQAPKLLFHYYDKDFNNEADTPDNFQSRRPNTSFCFLDIRSPGLGDTAMYLCATRLEAASYEQYFGPGTRLTVT.

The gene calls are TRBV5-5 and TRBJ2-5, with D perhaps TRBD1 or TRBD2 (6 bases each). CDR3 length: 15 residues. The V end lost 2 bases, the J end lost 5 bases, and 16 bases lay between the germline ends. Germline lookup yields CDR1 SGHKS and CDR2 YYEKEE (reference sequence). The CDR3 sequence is CASSFRDTGRETQYF. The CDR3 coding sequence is TGTGCCAGCAGCTTCCGCGACACAGGGAGGGAGACCCAGTACTTC.

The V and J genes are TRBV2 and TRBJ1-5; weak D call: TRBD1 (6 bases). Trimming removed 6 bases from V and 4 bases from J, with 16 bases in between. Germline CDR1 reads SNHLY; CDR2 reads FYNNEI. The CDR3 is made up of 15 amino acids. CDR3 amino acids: CASSVGQSENQPQHF. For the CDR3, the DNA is TGTGCCAGCAGCGTCGGACAGTCCGAGAATCAGCCCCAGCATTTT.

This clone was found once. This CDR3 reads CATNPGRLGDQPQHF. DNA of the CDR3: TGTGCCACCAACCCCGGCCGGCTTGGAGATCAGCCCCAGCATTTT. V is TRBV6-6 and J is TRBJ1-5; D remains ambiguous. The length of the CDR3 is 15 residues. Trimming pared 10 bases from V and 5 bases from J, leaving 21 bases between. The germline CDR1 and CDR2 sequences are MNHNY and SVGAGI (reference sequence).

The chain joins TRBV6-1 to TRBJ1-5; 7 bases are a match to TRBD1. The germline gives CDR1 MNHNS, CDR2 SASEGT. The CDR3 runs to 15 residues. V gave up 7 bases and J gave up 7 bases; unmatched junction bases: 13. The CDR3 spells CASTSPDRVWQPQHF. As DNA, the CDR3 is TGTGCCAGCACCTCCCCCGACAGGGTATGGCAGCCCCAGCATTTT.